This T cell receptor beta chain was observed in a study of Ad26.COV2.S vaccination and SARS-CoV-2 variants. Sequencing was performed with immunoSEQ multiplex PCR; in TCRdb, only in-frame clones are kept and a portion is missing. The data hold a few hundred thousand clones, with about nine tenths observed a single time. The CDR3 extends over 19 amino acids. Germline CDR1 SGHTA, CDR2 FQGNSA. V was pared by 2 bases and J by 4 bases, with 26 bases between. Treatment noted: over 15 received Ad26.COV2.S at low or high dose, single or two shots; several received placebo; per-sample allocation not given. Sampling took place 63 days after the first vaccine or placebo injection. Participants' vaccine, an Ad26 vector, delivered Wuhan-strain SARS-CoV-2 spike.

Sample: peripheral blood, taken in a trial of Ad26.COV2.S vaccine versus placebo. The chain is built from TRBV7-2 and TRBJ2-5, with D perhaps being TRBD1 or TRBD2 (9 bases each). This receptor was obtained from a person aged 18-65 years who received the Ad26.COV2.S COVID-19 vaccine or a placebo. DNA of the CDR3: TGTGCCAGCAGCTTAACAGGGGGCTGGCGGGGGGGCCCTATAGAGACCCAGTACTTC. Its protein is CASSLTGGWRGGPIETQYF.